This T cell receptor beta chain was obtained from a study of vaccination and CD4 T cells after COVID-19. Study-wide background: Blood was drawn a median around 71 days post second dose, range 14 to 241. The authors exposed cells to overlapping spike peptides derived from SARS-CoV-2, HCoV-NL63, HCoV-OC43 and HCoV-229E.

Sequence data for DNA of cultured CD4+ T cells were generated by the Oncomine TCR Beta short-read assay. It was from cultured CD4+ T cells that genomic DNA was extracted. TCRdb re-called the PCR reads with MiXCR, one entry per CDR3 protein. The sample has around 21,000 distinct CDR3 sequences, around 55% seen once. This clonotype turned up a few times. Its target is unknown. Treatment specified: roughly 11-day PBMC culture with coronavirus spike peptide pools or control peptides (ViraFEST assay). TCR sequencing followed the expansion of antigen-specific T cells with peptide pools in ViraFEST. Germline V gene sequence: CDR1 SNHLY, CDR2 FYNNEI. The germline V and J ends were trimmed by 0 bases and 2 bases, with 8 bases remaining between them. The length of the CDR3 is 14 residues.

This receptor was obtained from a human donor who had recovered from COVID-19. The sample consisted of CD4+ T cells from blood, cultured in vitro. The rearrangement joins TRBV2 to TRBJ2-7; D unresolved. The CDR3 nucleotides read TGTGCCAGCAGTGAAGCAGGGCAAGCCTACGAGCAGTACTTC. Its protein product is CASSEAGQAYEQYF.